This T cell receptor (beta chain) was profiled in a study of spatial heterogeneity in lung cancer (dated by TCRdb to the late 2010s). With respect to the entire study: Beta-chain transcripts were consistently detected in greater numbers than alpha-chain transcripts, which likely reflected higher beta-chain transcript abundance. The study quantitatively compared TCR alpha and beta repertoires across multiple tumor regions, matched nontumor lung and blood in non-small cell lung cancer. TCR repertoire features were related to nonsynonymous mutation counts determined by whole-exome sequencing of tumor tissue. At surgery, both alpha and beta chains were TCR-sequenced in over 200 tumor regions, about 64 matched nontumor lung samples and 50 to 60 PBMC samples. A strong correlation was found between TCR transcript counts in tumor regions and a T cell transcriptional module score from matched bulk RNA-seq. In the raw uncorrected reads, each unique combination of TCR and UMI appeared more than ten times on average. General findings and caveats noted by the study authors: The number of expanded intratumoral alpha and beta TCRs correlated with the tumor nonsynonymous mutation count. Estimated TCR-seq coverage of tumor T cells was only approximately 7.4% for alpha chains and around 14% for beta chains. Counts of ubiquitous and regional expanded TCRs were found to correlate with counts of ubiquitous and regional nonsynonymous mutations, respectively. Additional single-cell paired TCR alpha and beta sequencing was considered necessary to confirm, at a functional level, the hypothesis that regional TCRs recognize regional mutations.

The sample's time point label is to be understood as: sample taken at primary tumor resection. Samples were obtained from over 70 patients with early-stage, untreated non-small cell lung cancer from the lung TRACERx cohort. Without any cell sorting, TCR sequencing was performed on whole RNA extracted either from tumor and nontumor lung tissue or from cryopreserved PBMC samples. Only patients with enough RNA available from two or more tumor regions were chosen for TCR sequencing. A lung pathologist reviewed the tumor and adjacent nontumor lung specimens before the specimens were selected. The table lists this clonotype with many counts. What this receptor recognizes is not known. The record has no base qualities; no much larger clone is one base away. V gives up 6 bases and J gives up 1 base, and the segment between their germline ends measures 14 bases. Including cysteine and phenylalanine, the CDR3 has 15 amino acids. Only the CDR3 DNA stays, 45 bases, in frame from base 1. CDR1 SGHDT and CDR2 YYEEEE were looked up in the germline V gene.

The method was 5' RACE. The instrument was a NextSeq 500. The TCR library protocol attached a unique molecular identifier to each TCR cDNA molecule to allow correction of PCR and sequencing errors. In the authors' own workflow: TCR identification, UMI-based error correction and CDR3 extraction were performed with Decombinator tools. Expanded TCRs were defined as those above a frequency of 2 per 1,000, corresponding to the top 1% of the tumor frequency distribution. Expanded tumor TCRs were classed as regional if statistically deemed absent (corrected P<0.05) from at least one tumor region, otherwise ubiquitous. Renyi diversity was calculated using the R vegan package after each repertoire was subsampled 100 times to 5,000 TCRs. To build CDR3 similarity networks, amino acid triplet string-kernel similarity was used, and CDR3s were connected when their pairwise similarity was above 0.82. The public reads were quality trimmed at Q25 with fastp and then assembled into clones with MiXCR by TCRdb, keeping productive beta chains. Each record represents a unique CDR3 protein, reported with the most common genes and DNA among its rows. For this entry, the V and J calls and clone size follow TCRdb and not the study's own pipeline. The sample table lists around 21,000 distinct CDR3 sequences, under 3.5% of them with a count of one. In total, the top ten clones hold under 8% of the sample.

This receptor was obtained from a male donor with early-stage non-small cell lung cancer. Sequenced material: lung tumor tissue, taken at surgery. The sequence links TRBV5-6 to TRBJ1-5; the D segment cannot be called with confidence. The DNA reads TGTGCCAGCAAGCGCCGGGAGTTAAGCAATCAGCCCCAGCATTTT. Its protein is CASKRRELSNQPQHF.